The rows below give T cell receptor beta chains drawn from one sample of a study of control samples from healthy donors and cancer patients. The protocol was immunoSEQ multiplex PCR, while the TCRdb copy is restricted to in-frame clones and leaves out a portion. The sample has about 100,000 clones; more than 85% are singletons. Specimen: blood. The receptors originated from a woman in her fifties or sixties in good health. The conserved cysteine and the conserved F or W are not part of the CDR3 here.

CDR3 protein | V gene
AWSGRYEQY | TRBV30
ASSDTSGTADNEQF | TRBV3-1/TRBV3-2
ASSIAGGRTEAF | TRBV19
ASSIMYREAGRGGELF | TRBV7-2
ASSFDRTKTQY | TRBV6-5
ASSQGTAGDGTQY | TRBV4-3
ASSSITGELF | TRBV13
ATSDPGLANEQF | TRBV24-1
ASSPLTRGQAF | TRBV19
ASSLFPGMNTEAF | TRBV7-6
SASSGALSTDTQY | TRBV20-1
ASSLMFNEKLF | TRBV18
ASSFGGYSGNTIY | TRBV28
ASSPSLFGSGVVDTGELF | TRBV18
ASSRLGGTDTQY | TRBV7-3
ASSLEGDGYT | TRBV5-1
ASRPGLYGYT | TRBV6-6
ASSGGTGRSSNQPQH | TRBV5-8
ASSDNNYGYT | TRBV18
ASSGGLLGYT | TRBV25-1
ASTTELRAF | TRBV4-1
ASSPKQGWGEQF | TRBV7-9
ASSQGLAGGTDTQY | TRBV11-3
ASSRRVQRGPYNEQF | TRBV7-6
ASSPSGGITGELF | TRBV7-9
ASGLVHGLNEQF | TRBV12-5
ASSGATDQPQH | TRBV27
ASSYFGGRGEQF | TRBV6-5
AISEKNNEQF | TRBV10-3
AWRGRLVAENTEAF | TRBV30
ASSLSGPGEQY | TRBV5-4
ASSQDFGSSNQPQH | TRBV4-3
ASSLIRGSADTQY | TRBV5-6
ASSFGLAGSAEQF | TRBV7-2
ASSLNSGLGKYTQY | TRBV5-1
ASSLKGHMNTEAF | TRBV7-9
ASSTGAGYT | TRBV6-5
ASSLVPGLAF | TRBV5-6
ASSQEVWHSMFRGYT | TRBV3-1/TRBV3-2
ASSLEPGREAF | TRBV5-1
ASSEAGGQGASDTQY | TRBV2
ASSEVGDSPLH | TRBV10-1
ASSLGQTNTEAF | TRBV5-1
ASSQSPDDQPQH | TRBV5-5
AWSRQGLEPQH | TRBV30
ASSPGTNTEAF | TRBV18
ASSQSGVGETQY | TRBV4-3
ASSTLRTGGTEAF | TRBV19
ASSLTGNNEQF | TRBV11-3
ASSPPTAQAVLT | TRBV19
ASSPGTGSGGYT | TRBV18
ASSQGGGYGYT | TRBV3-1/TRBV3-2
ASSGAGVETQY | TRBV9
ASSPRAGITDTQY | TRBV7-2
ASSEVAGSQETQY | TRBV6-1